The 27 T cell receptor beta chains reported below all come from one sample, sequenced in a study of shared clonotypes between healthy human individuals. Sequencing used immunoSEQ multiplex PCR; TCRdb keeps in-frame clones, though not all of them. Among 550,000 to 600,000 clones listed, around 80% were seen once. Sequenced: PBMCs. Receptors were obtained from a woman in her forties in good health. Some clones in this sample may be carry-over from other donors' samples.

The chain has TRBV5-1 and TRBJ1-1, with D possibly matching TRBD1 (5 bases). The CDR3 totals 15 residues. Germline CDR1 and CDR2: SGHRS and YFSETQ. Trimming took off 4 bases at V and 3 bases at J, with 16 bases between the two ends. This CDR3 is CASSRGTARDTEAFF. The CDR3 coding sequence is TGCGCCAGCAGCAGGGGAACCGCACGAGACACTGAAGCTTTCTTT.

The chain couples TRBV5-4 to TRBJ2-1, with 7 bases matching TRBD2. The ends lost 4 bases at V and 9 bases at J; junction bases unmatched: 7. Germline V gene data show CDR1 as SGHNT and CDR2 as YYREEE (reference sequence). CDR3 length: 13 amino acids. CDR3 coding DNA: TGTGCCAGCAGCGCCACTGGGGGGGGTGAGCAGTTCTTC. Its protein is CASSATGGGEQFF.

The genes are TRBV27 and TRBJ2-7, with D perhaps TRBD2 (5 bases). Trimming took 5 bases from V and 7 from J, leaving 24 bases between them. This CDR3 region has 16 residues. From germline, CDR1 is MNHEY and CDR2 SMNVEV (reference sequence). The CDR3 reads CASSLSLGGSSREQYF. CDR3 sequence (DNA): TGTGCCAGCAGTCTAAGTCTCGGAGGTTCGTCCAGGGAGCAGTACTTC.

This chain links TRBV13 with TRBJ2-1; weak D call: TRBD2 (5 bases). The CDR3 is 14 residues long. Germline V CDR1 and CDR2: PRHDT, FYEKMQ (reference sequence). V was pared by 5 bases and J by 6 bases, with 14 bases between. CDR3 sequence reads: CASSLTQLGNEQFF. CDR3 nucleotides: TGTGCCAGCAGCCTAACCCAACTAGGCAATGAGCAGTTCTTC.

V gene TRBV28 combines with J gene TRBJ1-2, with a tentative D call TRBD1 (6 bases). The V gene's germline CDR1 is MDHEN and CDR2 SYDVKM. The CDR3 loop spans 15 amino acids. The germline V and J ends were trimmed by 5 bases and 4 bases, with 17 bases remaining between them. CDR3 amino acids: CASSRLGGSLYGYTF. The CDR3 region has the DNA TGTGCCAGCAGTCGCCTAGGGGGGTCCCTCTATGGCTACACCTTC.

This chain uses TRBV7-2 with TRBJ2-2; 12 nucleotides agree with TRBD2. The V and J ends lost 5 bases and 5 bases, in that order; junction bases with no gene match: 6. Germline V gene lookup returns CDR1 SGHTA and CDR2 FQGNSA. The CDR3 has 16 amino acids. The CDR3 coding sequence is TGTGCCAGCAGCCTTAGGACTAGCGGGACTACCGGGGAGCTGTTTTTT. Its translation: CASSLRTSGTTGELFF.

This clone was recorded once. The rearrangement joins TRBV6-1 to TRBJ2-5, with D perhaps TRBD1 (7 bases). The CDR3 sequence is 11 residues long. The V end lost 6 bases, the J end lost 7 bases, and 9 bases lay between the germline ends. The germline CDR1 and CDR2 sequences are MNHNS and SASEGT. For the CDR3, the DNA is TGTGCCAGCAGCCAGGGGGGGACCCAGTACTTC. Its translation is CASSQGGTQYF.

This clone was recorded once. J is TRBJ2-5 and V is TRBV5-1; D gene uncertain. CDR3 length: 14 amino acids. The V gene's germline CDR1 is SGHRS and CDR2 YFSETQ. Trimming left V 0 bases short and J 3 bases short, with 9 bases between. CDR3 nucleotide sequence: TGCGCCAGCAGCTTGGATCGGAGAGAAGAGACCCAGTACTTC. Translation gives CASSLDRREETQYF.

The chain couples TRBV20-1 to TRBJ1-1; D gene ambiguous. Per germline, CDR1 DFQATT and CDR2 SNEGSKA (reference sequence). V shed 7 bases and J shed 1 base, with 7 bases lying between them. The CDR3 has 11 amino acids. CDR3 nucleotide sequence: TGCAGTGTTAATAAGAACACTGAAGCTTTCTTT. It translates to CSVNKNTEAFF.

The chain combines TRBV29-1 with TRBJ1-2; D uncertain. This CDR3 has 11 amino acids. Germline CDR1 reads SQVTM; CDR2 reads ANQGSEA. V was shortened by 3 bases and J by 3 bases, with 5 bases between the two germline ends. The chain's CDR3 is CSVELDYGYTF. The CDR3 DNA reads as TGCAGCGTTGAGCTTGACTATGGCTACACCTTC.

The CDR3 sequence: CASASGREYNEQFF. CDR3 in DNA: TGCGCCAGCGCTAGCGGGAGGGAGTACAATGAGCAGTTCTTC. The chain uses TRBV5-1 and TRBJ2-1; 12 bases match TRBD2. Per germline, CDR1 SGHRS and CDR2 YFSETQ. The CDR3 loop spans 14 amino acids. The V and J ends lost 7 bases and 4 bases, in that order; junction bases with no gene match: 3.

Turning to this clone: A far larger clone is only one base removed, so a read error is likely. At the DNA level, this CDR3 is encoded by other sequences in the same sample as well. The rearrangement uses TRBV6-1 and TRBJ2-5, with TRBD2 as a possible D gene (7 bases). The V gene's germline CDR1 is MNHNS and CDR2 SASEGT. CDR3 length equals 15 residues. V dropped 3 bases and J dropped 7 bases, with 18 bases sitting between them. The CDR3 loop reads CASSEAEGGLGTQYF. The CDR3 DNA sequence: TGTGCCAGCAGTGAGGCGGAGGGGGGGTTAGGGACCCAGTACTTC.

The CDR3 protein is CAWRYRGASYEQYF. The CDR3 coding sequence is TGTGCCTGGAGATACAGGGGGGCTAGCTACGAGCAGTACTTC. The V and J genes are TRBV30 and TRBJ2-7, with 8 bases fitting TRBD1. Unmatched junction bases numbered 7, after V lost 3 bases and J lost 3 bases. The CDR3 consists of 14 residues. Germline CDR1 is GTSNPN and CDR2 is SVGIG (reference sequence). The full variable domain, completed using reference TRBV30 and TRBJ2-7, is SQTIHQWPATLVQPVGSPLSLECTVEGTSNPNLYWYRQAAGRGLQLLFYSVGIGQISSEVPQNLSASRPQDRQFILSSKKLLLSDSGFYLCAWRYRGASYEQYFGPGTRLTVT.

The chain recombines TRBV5-6 with TRBJ2-2, with TRBD1 matching over 7 bases. V lost 5 bases, J lost 5 bases, and 15 bases stayed unmatched. This CDR3 spans 17 amino acids. Germline assignment: CDR1 SGHDT and CDR2 YYEEEE. In DNA, the CDR3 is TGTGCCAGCAGAAAAGGGGGCGAGCTGGTTGTAACCGGGGAGCTGTTTTTT. Encoded protein: CASRKGGELVVTGELFF.

A note on this clone: One junction end does not reproduce the germline sequence, and a read error may be involved. The gene calls are TRBV28 and TRBJ2-4, with a tentative D call TRBD2 (6 bases). Looked up from germline, CDR1 is MDHEN and CDR2 is SYDVKM. The CDR3 is 11 amino acids. CDR3 bases: TGTGCCAGCAGTTTCGGAGGGATGTTGGTGTTC. Its translation is CASSFGGMLVF.

The chain carries TRBV7-3 and TRBJ2-3; the match to TRBD2 covers 7 bases. V lost 1 base, J lost 0 bases, and 10 bases stayed unmatched. Germline CDR1 is SGHTA and CDR2 is FQGTGA. The CDR3 has 18 amino acids. The CDR3 loop is CASSLRFGEGGSTDTQYF. In DNA form, the CDR3 reads TGTGCCAGCAGCTTAAGATTCGGGGAGGGCGGTAGCACAGATACGCAGTATTTT.

This clone was counted a few times. The chain is built from TRBV2 and TRBJ1-6, with a possible D match to TRBD1 (5 bases). Trimming took 10 bases from V and 7 from J, leaving 14 bases between them. CDR1 is SNHLY and CDR2 is FYNNEI in the germline V gene. The CDR3 has 13 residues. The CDR3 region is CATRWGPNSPLHF. DNA for the CDR3: TGTGCCACCCGATGGGGCCCAAATTCACCCCTCCACTTT.

Remarks on this clone: A much larger clone differs from this one at a single base, so this may be a read error. V and J are TRBV6-9 and TRBJ1-5, with D unclear. The CDR3 totals 11 residues. Looked up from germline, CDR1 is MNHGY and CDR2 is SVAAGI. Trimming cost V 4 bases and J 7 bases, with 5 bases left between them. CDR3: CASSSEQPQHF. The CDR3 DNA follows: TGTGCCAGCAGTTCGGAGCAGCCCCAGCATTTT.

The CDR3 DNA reads as TGTGCCAGCAGTTACGATGCCCATGAGCAGTTCTTC. As protein: CASSYDAHEQFF. This chain links TRBV6-6 with TRBJ2-1, with D uncertain. V was cut by 2 bases and J by 8 bases, with 7 bases left in between. The CDR3 loop spans 12 amino acids. The germline CDR1 and CDR2 sequences are MNHNY and SVGAGI (reference sequence).

The V and J genes are TRBV6-1 and TRBJ2-5; D may be TRBD1 (6 bases). Germline V gives CDR1 MNHNS, CDR2 SASEGT. This CDR3 is 13 amino acids long. The V and J ends lost 6 bases and 2 bases respectively, with 10 bases between them. The CDR3 here is CASRFRGQETQYF. The CDR3 nucleotides read TGTGCCAGCAGATTCAGGGGTCAAGAGACCCAGTACTTC.

The chain uses TRBV10-3 and TRBJ1-1; 11 nucleotides line up with TRBD1. This CDR3 has 14 residues. V lost 5 bases to trimming and J lost 4 bases; unmatched junction nucleotides: 3. Germline values: CDR1 ENHRY, CDR2 SYGVKD. The CDR3 nucleotides are TGTGCCATCAGTACCGGGACAGGGGGCACTGAAGCTTTCTTT. Its translation is CAISTGTGGTEAFF.

DNA of the CDR3: TGTGCCAGCAGTAAGGGCCCGAACACTGAAGCTTTCTTT. It yields the protein CASSKGPNTEAFF. The V and J genes are TRBV9 and TRBJ1-1; D unclear. CDR3 length equals 13 residues. The germline gives CDR1 SGDLS, CDR2 YYNGEE. Trimming removed 5 bases from V and 1 base from J, with 9 bases in between.

This clone was counted once. The V gene is TRBV6-5, the J gene TRBJ1-5; D is unresolved. The V gene's germline CDR1 is MNHEY and CDR2 SVGAGI. V lost 4 bases and J 1 base, leaving 5 bases between the germline ends. The CDR3 runs 13 residues. As DNA, the CDR3 is TGTGCCAGCAGTTCGGCAAGCAATCAGCCCCAGCATTTT. This encodes CASSSASNQPQHF.

The V call is TRBV28, the J call TRBJ2-7, with 9 positions matching TRBD2. After removal of 7 bases from V and 6 bases from J, the junction contained 10 bases not matched to a gene. The CDR3 contains 14 residues. Germline CDR1 is MDHEN and CDR2 is SYDVKM. The CDR3 nucleotides are TGTGCCAGCAACGAGGCGGGAGGGCCCCCCGAGCAGTACTTC. As protein: CASNEAGGPPEQYF.

The rearrangement links TRBV6-6 to TRBJ1-1; D call uncertain. This CDR3 has 13 amino acids. V lost 3 bases and J 6 bases, leaving 11 bases between the germline ends. The germline CDR1 and CDR2 sequences are MNHNY and SVGAGI (reference sequence). CDR3 region: CASSYDGSAEAFF. The CDR3 region has the DNA TGTGCCAGCAGTTATGATGGATCGGCTGAAGCTTTCTTT.

The V and J genes are TRBV2 and TRBJ1-3; possibly TRBD1 for D (5 bases). Trimming stripped 11 bases from V and 0 bases from J, with 11 bases between. The CDR3 totals 13 residues. Germline lookup yields CDR1 SNHLY and CDR2 FYNNEI. The CDR3 sequence: CASLRGSGNTIYF. The CDR3 DNA reads as TGTGCCTCCTTAAGGGGCTCTGGAAACACCATATATTTT.

V gene TRBV7-3 combines with J gene TRBJ2-1, with TRBD1 matching 7 bases. V lost 0 bases and J lost 8; bases outside the gene matches: 7. The CDR3 sequence is 15 residues long. Germline V gene data show CDR1 as SGHTA and CDR2 as FQGTGA. DNA of the CDR3: TGTGCCAGCAGCTTAACATCAGGGGGTGGGGATGAGCAGTTCTTC. Translation gives CASSLTSGGGDEQFF.